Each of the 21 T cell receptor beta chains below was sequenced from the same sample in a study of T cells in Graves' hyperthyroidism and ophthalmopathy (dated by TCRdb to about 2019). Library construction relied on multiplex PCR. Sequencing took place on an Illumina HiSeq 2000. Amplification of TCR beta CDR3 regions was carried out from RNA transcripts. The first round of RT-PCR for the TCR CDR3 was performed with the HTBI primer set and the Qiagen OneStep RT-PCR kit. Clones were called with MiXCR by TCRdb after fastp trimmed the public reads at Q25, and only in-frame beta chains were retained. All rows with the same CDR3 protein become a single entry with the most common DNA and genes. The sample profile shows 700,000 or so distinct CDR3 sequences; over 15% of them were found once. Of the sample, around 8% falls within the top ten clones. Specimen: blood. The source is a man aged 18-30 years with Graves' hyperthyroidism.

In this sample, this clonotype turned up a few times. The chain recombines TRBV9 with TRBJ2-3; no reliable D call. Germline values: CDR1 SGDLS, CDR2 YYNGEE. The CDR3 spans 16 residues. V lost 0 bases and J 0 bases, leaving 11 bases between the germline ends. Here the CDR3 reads CASSVGALTSTDTQYF. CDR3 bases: TGTGCCAGCAGCGTAGGAGCCCTAACTAGCACAGATACGCAGTATTTT.

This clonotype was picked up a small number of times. CDR3 in DNA: TGTGCCAGCATCCCCCACTCCTATAATTCACCCCTCCACTTT. As protein: CASIPHSYNSPLHF. This chain joins TRBV28 and TRBJ1-6; no clear D gene. With 7 bases removed from V and 0 bases from J, the gap between germline ends came to 7 bases. Germline V gives CDR1 MDHEN, CDR2 SYDVKM. The CDR3 extends over 14 amino acids.

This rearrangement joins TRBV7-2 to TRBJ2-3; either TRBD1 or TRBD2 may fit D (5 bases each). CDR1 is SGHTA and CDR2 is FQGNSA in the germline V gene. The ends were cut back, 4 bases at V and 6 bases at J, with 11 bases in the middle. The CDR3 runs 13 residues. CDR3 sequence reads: CASSSGASDTQYF. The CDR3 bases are TGTGCCAGCAGCTCCGGGGCTTCGGATACGCAGTATTTT.

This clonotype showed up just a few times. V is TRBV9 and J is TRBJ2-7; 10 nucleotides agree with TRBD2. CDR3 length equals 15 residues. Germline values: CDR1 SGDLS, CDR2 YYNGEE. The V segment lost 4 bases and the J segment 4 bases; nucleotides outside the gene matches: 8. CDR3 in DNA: TGTGCCAGCAGCCCGCTGGGGACTAGCGAGTACGAGCAGTACTTC. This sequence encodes CASSPLGTSEYEQYF.

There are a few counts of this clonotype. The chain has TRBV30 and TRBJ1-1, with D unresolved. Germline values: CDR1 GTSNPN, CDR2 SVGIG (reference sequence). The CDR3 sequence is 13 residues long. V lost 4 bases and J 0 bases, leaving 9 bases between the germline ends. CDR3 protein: CAWTRSLNTEAFF. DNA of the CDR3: TGTGCCTGGACCCGGTCGCTGAACACTGAAGCTTTCTTT.

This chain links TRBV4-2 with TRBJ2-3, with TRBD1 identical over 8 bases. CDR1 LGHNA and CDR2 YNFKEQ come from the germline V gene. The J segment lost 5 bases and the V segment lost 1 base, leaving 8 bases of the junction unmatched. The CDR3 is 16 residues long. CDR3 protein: CASSQGQGAQEDTQYF. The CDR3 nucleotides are TGTGCCAGCAGCCAAGGGCAGGGGGCGCAAGAAGATACGCAGTATTTT.

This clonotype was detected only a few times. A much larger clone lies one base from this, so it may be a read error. CDR3 region: CASSEWERQGRGYEQYF. CDR3 in DNA: TGTGCCAGCAGTGAATGGGAGAGACAGGGACGGGGCTACGAGCAGTACTTC. This sequence joins TRBV25-1 and TRBJ2-7; 7 positions match TRBD1. J gave up 3 bases and V 1 base, and 12 bases lay outside the gene matches. Germline V lookup: CDR1 MGHDK, CDR2 SYGVNS. The CDR3 has 17 residues.

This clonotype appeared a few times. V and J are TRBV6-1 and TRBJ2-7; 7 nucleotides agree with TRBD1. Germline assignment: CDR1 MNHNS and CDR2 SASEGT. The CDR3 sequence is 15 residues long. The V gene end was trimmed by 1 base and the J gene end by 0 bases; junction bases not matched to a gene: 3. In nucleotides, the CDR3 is TGTGCCAGCAGTGAAGGACAGGGTAACTCCTACGAGCAGTACTTC. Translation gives CASSEGQGNSYEQYF.

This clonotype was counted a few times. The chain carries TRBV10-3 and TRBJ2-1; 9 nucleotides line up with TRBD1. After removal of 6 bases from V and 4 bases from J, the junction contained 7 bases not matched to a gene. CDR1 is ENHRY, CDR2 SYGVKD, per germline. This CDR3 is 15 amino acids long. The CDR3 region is CAISQPGQGYNEQFF. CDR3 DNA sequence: TGTGCCATCAGCCAGCCGGGACAGGGATACAATGAGCAGTTCTTC.

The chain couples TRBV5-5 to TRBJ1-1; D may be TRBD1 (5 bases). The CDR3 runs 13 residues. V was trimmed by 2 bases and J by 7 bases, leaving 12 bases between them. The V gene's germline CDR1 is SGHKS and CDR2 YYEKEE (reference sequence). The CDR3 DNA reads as TGTGCCAGCAGCTTTGAAGGGGAGAGTGAAGCTTTCTTT. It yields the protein CASSFEGESEAFF.

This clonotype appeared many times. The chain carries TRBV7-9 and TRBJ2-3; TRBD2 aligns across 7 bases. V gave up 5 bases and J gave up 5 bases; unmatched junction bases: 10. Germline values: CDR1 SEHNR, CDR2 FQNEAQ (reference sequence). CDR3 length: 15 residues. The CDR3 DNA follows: TGTGCCAGCAGCCCAGTGGGCCGGACTAGAGATACGCAGTATTTT. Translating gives CASSPVGRTRDTQYF.

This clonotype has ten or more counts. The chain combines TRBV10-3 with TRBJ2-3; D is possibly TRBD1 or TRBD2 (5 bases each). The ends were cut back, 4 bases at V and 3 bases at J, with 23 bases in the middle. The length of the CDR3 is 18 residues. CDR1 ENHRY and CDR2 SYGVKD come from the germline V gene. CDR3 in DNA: TGTGCCATCAGTGGGGGCTTTTCTCTAGCTGTTGGTACAGATACGCAGTATTTT. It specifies CAISGGFSLAVGTDTQYF.

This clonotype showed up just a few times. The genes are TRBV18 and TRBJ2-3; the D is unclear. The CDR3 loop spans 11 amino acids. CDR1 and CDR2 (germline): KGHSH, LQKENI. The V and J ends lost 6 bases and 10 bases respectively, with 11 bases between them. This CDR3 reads CASSQKGAQYF. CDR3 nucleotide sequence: TGTGCCAGCTCTCAAAAGGGTGCGCAGTATTTT.

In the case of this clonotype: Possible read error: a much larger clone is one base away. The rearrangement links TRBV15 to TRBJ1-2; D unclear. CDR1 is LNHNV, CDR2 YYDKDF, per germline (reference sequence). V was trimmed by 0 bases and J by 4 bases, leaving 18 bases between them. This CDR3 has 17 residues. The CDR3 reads CATSRDRPTWTFYGYTF. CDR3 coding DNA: TGTGCCACCAGCAGAGACCGCCCAACGTGGACCTTCTATGGCTACACCTTC. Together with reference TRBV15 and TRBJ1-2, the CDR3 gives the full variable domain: DAMVIQNPRYQVTQFGKPVTLSCSQTLNHNVMYWYQQKSSQAPKLLFHYYDKDFNNEADTPDNFQSRRPNTSFCFLDIRSPGLGDTAMYLCATSRDRPTWTFYGYTFGSGTRLTVV.

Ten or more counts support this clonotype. This CDR3 is CASSVRGYSYEQYF. CDR3 coding DNA: TGTGCCAGCAGTGTTCGCGGGTACTCCTACGAGCAGTACTTC. The chain joins TRBV2 to TRBJ2-7; maybe TRBD2 (5 bases). CDR3 length equals 14 residues. Deletions cut 4 bases from V and 0 bases from J, with 10 bases between. Germline assignment: CDR1 SNHLY and CDR2 FYNNEI.

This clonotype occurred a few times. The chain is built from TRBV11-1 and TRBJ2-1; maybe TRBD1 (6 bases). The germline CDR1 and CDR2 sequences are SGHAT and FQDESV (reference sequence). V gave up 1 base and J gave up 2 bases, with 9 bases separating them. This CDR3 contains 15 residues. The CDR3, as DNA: TGTGCCAGCAGCTTAGAACAGGGTACCTACAATGAGCAGTTCTTC. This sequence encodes CASSLEQGTYNEQFF.

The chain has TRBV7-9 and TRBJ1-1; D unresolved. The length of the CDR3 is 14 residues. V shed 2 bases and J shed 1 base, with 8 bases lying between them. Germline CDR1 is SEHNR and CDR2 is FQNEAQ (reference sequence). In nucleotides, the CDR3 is TGTGCCAGCAGCTTATCCGCCTCGAACACTGAAGCTTTCTTT. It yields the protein CASSLSASNTEAFF.

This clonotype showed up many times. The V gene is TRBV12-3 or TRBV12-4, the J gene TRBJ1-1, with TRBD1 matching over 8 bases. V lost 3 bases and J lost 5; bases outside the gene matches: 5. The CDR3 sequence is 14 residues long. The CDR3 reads CASSLTGVGTEAFF. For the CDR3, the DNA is TGTGCCAGCAGTTTGACAGGGGTAGGTACTGAAGCTTTCTTT.

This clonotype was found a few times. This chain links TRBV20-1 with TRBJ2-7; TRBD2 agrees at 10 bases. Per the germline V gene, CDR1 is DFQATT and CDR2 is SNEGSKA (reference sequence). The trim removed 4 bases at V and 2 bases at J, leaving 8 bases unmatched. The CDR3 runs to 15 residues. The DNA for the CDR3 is TGCAGTGCTACCGAGACTAGCGGGCACCCCTACGAGCAGTACTTC. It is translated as CSATETSGHPYEQYF.

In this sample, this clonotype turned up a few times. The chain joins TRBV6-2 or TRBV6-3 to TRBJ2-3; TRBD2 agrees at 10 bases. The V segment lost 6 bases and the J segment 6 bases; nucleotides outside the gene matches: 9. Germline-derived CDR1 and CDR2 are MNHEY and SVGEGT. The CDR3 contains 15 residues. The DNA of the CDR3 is TGTGCCAGCAGCCCACCGGGACTAGCGTTTGATACGCAGTATTTT. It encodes CASSPPGLAFDTQYF.

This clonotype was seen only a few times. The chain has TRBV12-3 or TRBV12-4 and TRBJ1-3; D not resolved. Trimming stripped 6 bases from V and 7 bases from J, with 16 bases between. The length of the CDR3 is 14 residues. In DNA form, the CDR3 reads TGTGCCAGCAGCAAAACAACCCCCGGGAACACCATATATTTT. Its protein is CASSKTTPGNTIYF.